The T cell receptor beta chain described here comes from a study of blood T cell repertoires in COVID-19. Across roughly 25 US areas, participants ranged in age from about 18 to 90 years. Donors were grouped by their self-reported clinical history. Original data processing: Amplifying reference gene primers gave estimates of nucleated cell counts. The data were produced by immunoSEQ multiplex PCR, yet TCRdb's version contains in-frame clones alone and is incomplete. Clone size and the V and J calls come from that table; the DNA yielded D and trimming. In the table there are fewer than 350,000 clones, 89% of which are singletons. The CDR3 runs to 12 residues. Germline V gives CDR1 MDHEN, CDR2 SYDVKM. The ends were cut back, 10 bases at V and 6 bases at J, with 12 bases in the middle.

The source is a woman in her thirties or forties who had recovered from COVID-19. The chain couples TRBV28 to TRBJ1-4; possibly TRBD1 for D (5 bases). The specimen sequenced was PBMCs or T cells enriched from blood (not recorded which). The CDR3 coding sequence is TGTGCCACCCGGGGGGTAGATGAAAAACTGTTTTTT. It encodes CATRGVDEKLFF.